This T cell receptor beta chain appears in the sequencing data of a study of blood T cells in healthy people across ages. Findings and limits, study-wide: Age advanced and TCR beta diversity per million T cells fell, roughly linearly. Lack of knowledge of donor CMV status possibly confounded expanded clonotype changes.

Points on this clonotype: The antigen remains unidentified.

Donors were systemically healthy Caucasian individuals from Russia aged roughly 6 to 100 years. The V gene end was trimmed by 4 bases and the J gene end by 2 bases; junction bases not matched to a gene: 4. The germline V gene encodes CDR1 SGHRS and CDR2 YFSETQ. This CDR3 has 14 amino acids. A second PCR of roughly 7 to 11 cycles used a sample-barcoded 5' primer and a J-beta primer mix. The authors tagged each cDNA molecule using a template-switch adaptor with 12 random nucleotides. TCRdb passed the 5' RACE reads through MiXCR, listing each CDR3 protein once. The table lists under 2 million distinct CDR3 sequences, roughly a third of them singletons, with roughly 10% in the top ten.

V usage is TRBV5-1 and J usage is TRBJ2-3; 7 bases align to TRBD1. The source of this sequence is a woman aged 25 to 45 in good health. Sequenced sample: blood. The CDR3 nucleotides are TGCGCCAGCAGCCAGGACAGGAACACAGATACGCAGTATTTT. It translates to CASSQDRNTDTQYF.